Presented here are 26 T cell receptor beta chains from one specimen sequenced in a study of T cell repertoires in cytomegalovirus infection. TCRdb processed the reads anew with MiXCR; each CDR3 protein has one entry. The sample contains 150,000 to 160,000 distinct CDR3 sequences, about 25% of which appear only once. Sequenced sample: PBMCs. These receptors were obtained from a human donor in good health (CMV status not recorded). Some clones in this sample may be carry-over from other donors' samples.

V is TRBV20-1 and J is TRBJ1-4; possibly TRBD1 for D (6 bases). The CDR3 runs to 15 residues. The ends were cut back, 3 bases at V and 4 bases at J, with 15 bases in the middle. Per the germline V gene, CDR1 is DFQATT and CDR2 is SNEGSKA (reference sequence). The CDR3 sequence is CSASDSGQLNEKLFF. The CDR3 DNA reads as TGCAGTGCTAGCGACAGTGGACAGCTTAATGAAAAACTGTTTTTT.

The V and J genes are TRBV24-1 and TRBJ2-7; D is perhaps TRBD1 (5 bases). Germline V CDR1 and CDR2: KGHDR, SFDVKD. This CDR3 contains 15 residues. V was clipped by 3 bases and J by 2 bases, with 13 bases between them. The CDR3 region is CATSDPGLGAYEQYF. As DNA, the CDR3 is TGTGCCACCAGTGATCCAGGGCTAGGAGCCTACGAGCAGTACTTC.

This clonotype has just a few counts. The V and J genes are TRBV28 and TRBJ2-1; TRBD2 agrees at 11 bases. The V gene's germline CDR1 is MDHEN and CDR2 SYDVKM. V shed 3 bases and J 7 bases; nucleotides not matched to a gene: 8. The CDR3 has 16 residues. In DNA form, the CDR3 reads TGTGCCAGCAGTTTGTATGGTAGCGGGAGGGGGAATGAGCAGTTCTTC. This sequence encodes CASSLYGSGRGNEQFF.

The CDR3 loop reads CSARWNGADTQYF. In DNA form, the CDR3 reads TGCAGTGCTAGATGGAACGGGGCAGATACGCAGTATTTT. The chain recombines TRBV20-1 with TRBJ2-3, with D possibly being TRBD2 (5 bases). The CDR3 runs to 13 residues. Germline V gives CDR1 DFQATT, CDR2 SNEGSKA (reference sequence). V was shortened by 2 bases and J by 4 bases, with 10 bases between the two germline ends.

In this sample, this clonotype turned up once. The CDR3, as DNA: TGCAGCGTCGTGGTGGAGCAAAACTATGGCTACACCTTC. It codes for CSVVVEQNYGYTF. The chain recombines TRBV29-1 with TRBJ1-2; D not certain. CDR1 SQVTM and CDR2 ANQGSEA come from the germline V gene. Trimming took off 6 bases at V and 2 bases at J, with 13 bases between the two ends. This CDR3 has 13 residues.

This clonotype turned up a few times. The rearrangement links TRBV24-1 to TRBJ2-6; D may be TRBD1 or TRBD2 (5 bases each). Trimming removed 4 bases at V and 0 bases at J, with 12 bases between. Germline-derived CDR1 and CDR2 are KGHDR and SFDVKD. There are 17 residues in the CDR3. CDR3 nucleotides: TGTGCCACCAGTGAAACCGGGACCGTCTCTGGGGCCAACGTCCTGACTTTC. Translating it yields CATSETGTVSGANVLTF.

The rearrangement joins TRBV4-1 to TRBJ2-1, with no clear D. This CDR3 spans 13 amino acids. Germline lookup yields CDR1 MGHRA and CDR2 YSYEKL. V lost 0 bases and J 7 bases, leaving 7 bases between the germline ends. CDR3 DNA: TGCGCCAGCAGCCAAGATACCCAGAATGAGCAGTTCTTC. Amino acids: CASSQDTQNEQFF.

In DNA, the CDR3 is TGTGCCTGGCAGCGAACGACAACTAATGAAAAACTGTTTTTT. Its protein product is CAWQRTTTNEKLFF. This chain uses TRBV30 with TRBJ1-4; D ambiguous. Between the trimmed V and J ends, which lost 5 bases and 0 bases, there was a span of 10 bases. Germline loops: CDR1 GTSNPN, CDR2 SVGIG (reference sequence). The CDR3 covers 14 residues.

The chain recombines TRBV6-5 with TRBJ2-4; TRBD1 matches at 10 bases. The CDR3 extends over 15 amino acids. In germline, CDR1 is MNHEY, CDR2 SVGAGI. The V and J ends lost 5 bases and 0 bases, in that order; junction bases with no gene match: 1. As DNA, the CDR3 is TGTGCCAGCAGTAGACAGGGGGCAGCCAAAAACATTCAGTACTTC. Protein product: CASSRQGAAKNIQYF.

The chain couples TRBV7-8 to TRBJ2-5, with TRBD1 matching over 9 bases. Germline CDR1 reads SGHVS; CDR2 reads FQNEAQ. The CDR3 is made up of 18 amino acids. The junction had 16 bases not matched to a gene; V was cut back by 5 bases and J by 3 bases. The CDR3 loop reads CASSATGGAIRSKETQYF. CDR3 DNA sequence: TGTGCCAGCAGCGCTACAGGGGGCGCCATTCGTAGCAAAGAGACCCAGTACTTC.

The chain uses TRBV28 and TRBJ2-3; tentatively, D is TRBD2 (6 bases). With 6 bases removed from V and 0 bases from J, the gap between germline ends came to 16 bases. There are 16 residues in the CDR3. The V gene's germline CDR1 is MDHEN and CDR2 SYDVKM. In DNA form, the CDR3 reads TGTGCCAGCAGCCCTAGGGACTTCTCTAGCACAGATACGCAGTATTTT. It specifies CASSPRDFSSTDTQYF.

This clonotype was counted only a few times. The chain carries TRBV7-6 and TRBJ2-1, with D perhaps TRBD2 (5 bases). V dropped 5 bases and J dropped 7 bases, with 18 bases sitting between them. The CDR3 extends over 15 amino acids. Germline V gene data show CDR1 as SGHVS and CDR2 as FNYEAQ. CDR3 DNA sequence: TGTGCCAGCAGCCCTCGTCGGGGTGTTCCAAATGAGCAGTTCTTC. Translation: CASSPRRGVPNEQFF.

The chain couples TRBV3-1 to TRBJ2-1; TRBD1 or TRBD2 may be the D gene (6 bases each). The CDR3 totals 15 residues. Trimming took 4 bases from V and 5 from J, leaving 15 bases between them. Germline V CDR1 and CDR2: LGHDT, YNNKEL (reference sequence). The CDR3 DNA is TGTGCCAGCAGCCTTTTGGAGGAGGGGGACAATGAGCAGTTCTTC. It yields the protein CASSLLEEGDNEQFF.

In its sample, this clonotype was seen many times. This rearrangement joins TRBV7-2 to TRBJ1-2, with 7 bases identical to TRBD1. There are 13 residues in the CDR3. V trimming: 6 bases; J trimming: 2 bases; junction bases outside the gene matches: 3. The germline V gene has CDR1 SGHTA and CDR2 FQGNSA. CDR3 region: CASSWGQNYGYTF. CDR3 in DNA: TGTGCCAGCAGTTGGGGACAGAACTATGGCTACACCTTC.

The chain couples TRBV12-3 or TRBV12-4 to TRBJ1-5; D might be TRBD1 (5 bases). The CDR3 has 15 residues. Trimming stripped 5 bases from V and 3 bases from J, with 14 bases between. CDR3 nucleotides: TGTGCCAGCAGTCCGCAGCAGGGAAACAATCAGCCCCAGCATTTT. Its protein product is CASSPQQGNNQPQHF.

To note about this clonotype: A much more abundant neighbour one base away suggests this may be a read error. The rearrangement joins TRBV7-3 to TRBJ1-2, with 8 bases matching TRBD1. Trimming took 4 bases from V and 4 from J; bases not matched to a gene: 8. Germline V gene lookup returns CDR1 SGHTA and CDR2 FQGTGA. The CDR3 has 15 amino acids. The CDR3 bases are TGTGCCAGCAGCTCGACAGGGGACGGGTTCTATGGCTACACCTTC. Amino acid sequence: CASSSTGDGFYGYTF.

The chain is built from TRBV11-2 and TRBJ1-3; no firm D call. The CDR3 runs to 16 residues. Trimming cost V 5 bases and J 4 bases, with 18 bases left between them. The germline V gene encodes CDR1 SGHAT and CDR2 FQNNGV. The CDR3 region is CASSKVDGSQGNTIYF. CDR3 nucleotide sequence: TGTGCCAGCAGCAAGGTGGACGGATCGCAAGGAAACACCATATATTTT.

The chain joins TRBV6-2 or TRBV6-3 to TRBJ1-3; D call uncertain. Germline CDR1 reads MNHEY; CDR2 reads SVGEGT. Trimming took off 0 bases at V and 0 bases at J, with 9 bases between the two ends. The CDR3 runs 16 residues. Written as DNA, the CDR3 is TGTGCCAGCAGTTACTCCGAACTTCTCTCTGGAAACACCATATATTTT. Translating it yields CASSYSELLSGNTIYF.

In its sample, this clonotype was seen a few times. The chain has TRBV24-1 and TRBJ1-1, with a tentative D call TRBD1 (5 bases). Germline-derived CDR1 and CDR2 are KGHDR and SFDVKD. The CDR3 extends over 13 amino acids. Trimming removed 7 bases from V and 2 bases from J, with 10 bases in between. CDR3 DNA: TGTGCCACCAGCGAGGGGTTCAACACTGAAGCTTTCTTT. Translation gives CATSEGFNTEAFF.

The V gene is TRBV29-1, the J gene TRBJ2-5, with D perhaps TRBD1 or TRBD2 (5 bases each). V lost 3 bases, J lost 5 bases, and 10 bases lay in between. CDR1 is SQVTM, CDR2 ANQGSEA, per germline. The CDR3 loop spans 12 amino acids. CDR3 sequence (DNA): TGCAGCGTTGACCGGGGCGAGGAGACCCAGTACTTC. Translated: CSVDRGEETQYF.

In this sample, this clonotype turned up a few times. The genes are TRBV19 and TRBJ1-6; 9 bases map to TRBD1. J was trimmed by 7 bases and V by 3 bases; bases with no gene match: 4. Germline V gene data show CDR1 as LNHDA and CDR2 as SQIVND (reference sequence). CDR3 length: 15 amino acids. The chain's CDR3 is CASSMGQGRNSPLHF. The CDR3 DNA reads as TGTGCCAGTAGTATGGGACAGGGAAGGAATTCACCCCTCCACTTT.

This clonotype showed up just a few times. The gene calls are TRBV15 and TRBJ2-2; 8 bases fit TRBD1. This CDR3 spans 18 amino acids. Germline CDR1 and CDR2: LNHNV and YYDKDF (reference sequence). V dropped 5 bases and J dropped 4; count of bases not matched to a gene: 15. For the CDR3, the DNA is TGTGCCACCAGCCCGGGACAGGATGATTACCGGGGCACCGGGGAGCTGTTTTTT. Amino acids: CATSPGQDDYRGTGELFF.

The chain couples TRBV19 to TRBJ1-4; D not resolved. The CDR3 runs to 16 residues. V lost 10 bases, J lost 7 bases, and 25 bases lay in between. Germline V gives CDR1 LNHDA, CDR2 SQIVND (reference sequence). The CDR3 DNA reads as TGTGCCACCATGTCCGACTGGGGTAGACCAGGTGAAAAACTGTTTTTT. It yields the protein CATMSDWGRPGEKLFF.

The rearrangement uses TRBV6-5 and TRBJ2-2, with D maybe TRBD2 (5 bases). The germline V gene has CDR1 MNHEY and CDR2 SVGAGI. V was clipped by 1 base and J by 7 bases, with 10 bases between them. The CDR3 is 14 amino acids. The CDR3 bases are TGTGCCAGCAGTTACTTTAGCGCGTACGGGGAGCTGTTTTTT. This sequence encodes CASSYFSAYGELFF.

About this clonotype itself: One end of the junction varies from germline; a read error may be responsible. J is TRBJ2-3 and V is TRBV7-2, with D possibly being TRBD2 (5 bases). The germline CDR1 and CDR2 sequences are SGHTA and FQGNSA. The CDR3 loop spans 14 amino acids. The CDR3 region has the DNA TGTGCCAGCTGCTTAGATGGCCGCGGGGATACGCAGTATTTT. Its protein product is CASCLDGRGDTQYF.

As DNA, the CDR3 is TGTGCCAGCAGCGTGGAGGGCGGGGGGGTTAACACCGGGGAGCTGTTTTTT. This encodes CASSVEGGGVNTGELFF. This sequence joins TRBV5-3 and TRBJ2-2; TRBD2 agrees at 9 bases. TRBV5-3 is an open reading frame, and its role is uncertain. This CDR3 region has 17 residues. After removal of 8 bases from V and 2 bases from J, the junction contained 13 bases not matched to a gene.